The source of this T cell receptor beta chain is a study of Ad26.COV2.S vaccination and SARS-CoV-2 variants. The overall study: Sample donor was a member of the COV1001 Ad26.COV2.S trial arm. Intramuscularly, Ad26.COV2.S was given either once or twice, 56 days apart.

Described treatment: 15 to 20 received Ad26.COV2.S at low or high dose, single or two shots; 5 received placebo; per-sample allocation not given. Repertoires come from day 63 after the first vaccine or placebo injection. As for this clone: Its antigen is currently unknown.

Clones were sequenced by immunoSEQ multiplex PCR, and TCRdb holds only the in-frame ones, with some missing. In the table there are 380,000 or so clones, under 90% of which are singletons. V lost 1 base, J lost 2 bases, and 8 bases lay in between. Germline V lookup: CDR1 SEHNR, CDR2 FQNEAQ (reference sequence). This CDR3 contains 14 residues. Study findings and constraints: Breadth and depth estimates from TCRs may understate total T cell responses.

Material: peripheral blood, obtained in a trial of Ad26.COV2.S vaccine versus placebo. The TCR was taken from a person between 18 and 65 years old who received the Ad26.COV2.S COVID-19 vaccine or a placebo. The chain joins TRBV7-9 to TRBJ1-2; D remains unclear. The CDR3 region has the DNA TGTGCCAGCAGCTTAGTACAGCTGAACTATGGCTACACCTTC. Amino acids: CASSLVQLNYGYTF.